The text below deals with one TCR beta chain. Trimming shortened V by 5 bases and J by 3 bases, and 5 bases separated the two germline ends. The germline CDR1 and CDR2 sequences are SEHNR and FQNEAQ (reference sequence). The CDR3 extends over 12 amino acids. This entry is derived from a study of OX40 agonist ivuxolimab in advanced cancers. Data came from immunoSEQ multiplex PCR; TCRdb stores just in-frame clones and leaves some out. The sample lists roughly 65,000 clones, about 91% occurring once. The receptor was derived from an adult with an advanced solid tumor such as melanoma, head and neck, liver or kidney cancer. The input for sequencing was CD4+ or CD8+ T cells sorted from blood, taken in a trial of the OX40 agonist ivuxolimab. The V call is TRBV7-9, the J call TRBJ1-5; D call uncertain. CDR3 residues: CASSHPNQPQHF. As DNA, the CDR3 is TGTGCCAGCAGCCACCCCAATCAGCCCCAGCATTTT.